The entry that follows covers one TCR beta chain sequence. What antigen it recognizes has not been identified. Base qualities are not at hand, and no much larger clone is one base apart. The donors were included in the validation cohort of approximately 120 subjects, a group kept apart from the roughly 700-subject first cohort. Receptors were amplified or captured by the immunoSEQ multiplex PCR assay. The authors' pipeline ran thus. To diagnose cytomegalovirus status from the catalog of TCR beta chain sequences, a statistical classification framework was built. Held by TCRdb, this immuneACCESS table contains in-frame sequences only and omits some clones. Under half of the omission traces to an unresolved V gene where checked; the cause of the rest is unknown. D and trimming come from the DNA, and the V and J calls and clone size come from that table. The sample table lists around 160,000 clones, 88% of them with a count of one. The top ten clonotypes cover 2.5% to 3% of the sample.

The entry originates in a study of cytomegalovirus exposure and HLA in healthy donors (dated by TCRdb to 2016 to 2017). The study in broad terms: According to a later analysis, one platform produced both the roughly 110 validation repertoires and the 720 or so repertoires of the first cohort. Besides the first cohort of approximately 670 subjects, a separate validation cohort made up of 120 different subjects was used. The study combined high-throughput TCR immunosequencing, statistical association of individual TCRs with disease status, and machine learning to predict cytomegalovirus infection status. The study aimed to test whether signatures of past pathogen exposure could be identified by cataloging public T cell receptors. Results the study describes overall, beyond this receptor: It was suggested by the authors that the approach could potentially be generalized to other disease states and immunological phenotypes. In both the original and validation cohorts, the classifier was reported to diagnose cytomegalovirus status with high specificity and sensitivity. Most TCR sequences were seen in very few donors, while some public TCRs were found in many individuals. Of the cluster scores, 90% to 95% were above 0 in a later analysis, which found that TCRs clustered in the first cohort also tended to co-occur in the roughly 130 validation repertoires. In the study, about 150 TCR beta chains were listed as associated with cytomegalovirus. All 120 or so repertoires were used to score co-occurrence in the validation cohort in a later analysis, because that analysis had no HLA typing for the cohort. A few of the identified cytomegalovirus-associated TCR beta chains were confirmed in vitro to be specific for cytomegalovirus antigens.

CDR1 is given as SGHNT and CDR2 as YYREEE, both from the germline V gene (reference sequence). The CDR3 starts with the cysteine, ends with the phenylalanine, and has 14 residues. Only the CDR3 DNA stays, 42 bases, in frame from base 1. Trimming removed 4 bases from V and 7 bases from J, leaving 17 bases between the germline ends. The V and J genes are TRBV5-4 and TRBJ1-2; no D gene is confidently identified. Sample: PBMCs. The origin of this receptor is a man younger than 35 in good health and CMV-seronegative. The DNA is TGTGCCAGCAGCCAGCGGGTCTCGGTGGGTGGCTACACCTTC. Its translation reads: CASSQRVSVGGYTF. Outside the CDR3, residues come from the reference TRBV5-4 and TRBJ1-2 proteins, so the full variable domain is: ETGVTQSPTHLIKTRGQQVTLRCSSQSGHNTVSWYQQALGQGPQFIFQYYREEENGRGNFPPRFSGLQFPNYSSELNVNALELDDSALYLCASSQRVSVGGYTFGSGTRLTVV.